These 7 T cell receptor beta chains were sequenced from one sample in a study of CD8 T cells in ankylosing spondylitis. Study results and limitations: About 8 highly homologous variants made up a TCR beta motif that seemed to typify ankylosing spondylitis blood.

TCRdb reanalysed the 5' RACE reads using MiXCR and keeps one entry per CDR3 protein. The profile shows some 840,000 distinct CDR3 sequences, approximately 10% of them singletons. No antigen has been identified for these receptors. Input material: blood, either unsorted or a sorted T cell fraction (not recorded which). Receptors were obtained from a male donor with ankylosing spondylitis.

This clonotype was seen a handful of times. This chain links TRBV20-1 with TRBJ2-7; 7 bases map to TRBD2. The trim removed 6 bases at V and 6 bases at J, leaving 17 bases unmatched. CDR1 is DFQATT, CDR2 SNEGSKA, per germline (reference sequence). The CDR3 length is 15 residues. CDR3 bases: TGCAGTGCGAAAAGGACTAGTCCACCTTTTGGCGAGCAGTACTTC. This gives the protein CSAKRTSPPFGEQYF.

This clonotype has more than one count but fewer than ten. The J gene is TRBJ2-1, the V gene TRBV5-1; 11 nucleotides match TRBD2. With 4 bases clipped from V and 6 bases from J, the junction kept 6 bases outside the gene matches. The CDR3 has 15 residues. Germline values: CDR1 SGHRS, CDR2 YFSETQ. CDR3 nucleotides: TGCGCCAGCAGCCCCGATAGCGGGAGGGGCAATGAGCAGTTCTTC. Its translation: CASSPDSGRGNEQFF.

This sequence joins TRBV20-1 and TRBJ1-1; no clear D gene. Germline lookup yields CDR1 DFQATT and CDR2 SNEGSKA (reference sequence). Trimming shortened V by 0 bases and J by 5 bases, and 7 bases separated the two germline ends. This CDR3 spans 12 amino acids. In DNA form, the CDR3 reads TGCAGTGCTAGAGATATGTGGACTGAAGCTTTCTTT. This codes for CSARDMWTEAFF.

This clonotype was recorded at least ten times. J is TRBJ2-5 and V is TRBV20-1; weak D call: TRBD2 (6 bases). Germline V gene sequence: CDR1 DFQATT, CDR2 SNEGSKA (reference sequence). This CDR3 is built from 14 residues. V lost 3 bases and J 1 base, leaving 12 bases between the germline ends. CDR3 DNA: TGCAGTGCTAGTTGGGGACTGGGCCAAGAGACCCAGTACTTC. This gives the protein CSASWGLGQETQYF.

In this sample, this clonotype turned up many times. This chain joins TRBV4-3 and TRBJ2-3; TRBD1 aligns across 10 bases. This CDR3 contains 16 residues. In germline, CDR1 is LGHNA, CDR2 YSLEER. J lost 1 base, V lost 4 bases, and 5 bases had no gene match. This CDR3 reads CASSPSDRGGTDTQYF. The CDR3 nucleotides are TGCGCCAGCAGCCCTTCGGACAGGGGGGGCACAGATACGCAGTATTTT.

Only a few counts were recorded for this clonotype. The chain recombines TRBV5-1 with TRBJ2-5; the D is unclear. CDR1 is SGHRS, CDR2 YFSETQ, per germline. Trimming shortened V by 6 bases and J by 3 bases, and 6 bases separated the two germline ends. The CDR3 is made up of 11 amino acids. In DNA, the CDR3 is TGCGCCAGCAAACTCGAAGAGACCCAGTACTTC. Its protein is CASKLEETQYF.

There are many counts of this clonotype. The chain links TRBV6-2 or TRBV6-3 to TRBJ1-3; D is ambiguous. V lost 0 bases and J 4 bases, leaving 4 bases between the germline ends. The CDR3 sequence is 13 residues long. Germline lookup yields CDR1 MNHEY and CDR2 SVGEGT. The CDR3 protein is CASSYSRGNTIYF. CDR3 bases: TGTGCCAGCAGTTACTCGAGAGGAAACACCATATATTTT.